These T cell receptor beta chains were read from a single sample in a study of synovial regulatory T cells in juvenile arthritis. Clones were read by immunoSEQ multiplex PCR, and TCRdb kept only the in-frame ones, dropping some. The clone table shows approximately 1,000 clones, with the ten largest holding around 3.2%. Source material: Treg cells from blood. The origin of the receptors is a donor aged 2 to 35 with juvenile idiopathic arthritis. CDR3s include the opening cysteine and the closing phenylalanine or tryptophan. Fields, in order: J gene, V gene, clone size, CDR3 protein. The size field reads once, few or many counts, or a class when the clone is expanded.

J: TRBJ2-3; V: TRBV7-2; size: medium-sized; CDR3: CASSLDTDTQYF
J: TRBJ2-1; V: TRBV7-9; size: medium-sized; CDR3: CASSPTSGEQFF
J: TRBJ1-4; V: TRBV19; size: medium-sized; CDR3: CASSPLSASTNEKLFF
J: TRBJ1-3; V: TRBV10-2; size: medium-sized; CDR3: CASSDPGGSSGNTIYF
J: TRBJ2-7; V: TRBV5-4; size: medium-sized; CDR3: CASSFWGASYEQYF
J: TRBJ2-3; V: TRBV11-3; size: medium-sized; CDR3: CASSLGGLASDTQYF
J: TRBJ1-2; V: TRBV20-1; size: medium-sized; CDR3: CSAPFGYGYTF
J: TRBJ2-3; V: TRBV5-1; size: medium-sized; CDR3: CASSLVGLFADTQYF
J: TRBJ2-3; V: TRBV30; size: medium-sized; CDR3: CAWSPGGGTDTQYF
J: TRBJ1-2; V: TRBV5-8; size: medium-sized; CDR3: CASSLGDRGPGYTF
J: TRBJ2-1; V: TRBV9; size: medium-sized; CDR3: CASSYGLAGYNEQFF
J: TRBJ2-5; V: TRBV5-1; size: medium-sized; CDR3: CASSLFTGRETQYF
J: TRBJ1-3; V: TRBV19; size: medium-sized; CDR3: CASTRPGLSGNTIYF
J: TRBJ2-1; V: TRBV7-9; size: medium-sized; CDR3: CASSSGDKGPRGNEQFF
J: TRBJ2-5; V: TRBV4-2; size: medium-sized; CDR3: CASSQSDRGETQYF
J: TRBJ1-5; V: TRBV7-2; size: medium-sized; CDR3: CASSLGRNQPQHF
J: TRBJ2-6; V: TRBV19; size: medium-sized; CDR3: CASRTYLSSGANVLTF
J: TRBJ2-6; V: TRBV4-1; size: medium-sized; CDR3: CASSRKLAGEAGANVLTF
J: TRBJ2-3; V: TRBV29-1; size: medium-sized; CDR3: CSVDRGRGDTQYF
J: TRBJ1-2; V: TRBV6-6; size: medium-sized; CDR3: CASSYPGGGYGYTF
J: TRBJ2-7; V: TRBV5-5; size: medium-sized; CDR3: CASSSEFRADEQYF
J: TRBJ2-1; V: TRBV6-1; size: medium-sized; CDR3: CASSWSSYNEQFF
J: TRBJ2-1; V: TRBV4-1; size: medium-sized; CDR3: CASSLTSGSPWNEQFF
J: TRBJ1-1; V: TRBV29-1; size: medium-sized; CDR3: CSGGGQNTEAFF
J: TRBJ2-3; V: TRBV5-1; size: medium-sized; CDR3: CASRQDWGASTDTQYF
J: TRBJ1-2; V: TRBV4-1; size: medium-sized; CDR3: CASNHEGSLYGYTF
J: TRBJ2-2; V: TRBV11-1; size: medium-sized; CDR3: CASSARGSGELFF
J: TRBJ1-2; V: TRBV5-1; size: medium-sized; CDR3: CASSLVRQGTNYGYTF
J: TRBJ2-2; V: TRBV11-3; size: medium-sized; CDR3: CASSRQGTGELFF
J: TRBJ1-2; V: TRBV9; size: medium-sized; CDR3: CASSDVGQAGTGYTF
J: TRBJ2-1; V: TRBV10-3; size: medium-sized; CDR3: CAISESSTSGRNEQFF
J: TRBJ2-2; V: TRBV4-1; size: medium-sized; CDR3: CASSQETAYTGELFF
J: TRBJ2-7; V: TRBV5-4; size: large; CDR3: CASSLRDEQYF
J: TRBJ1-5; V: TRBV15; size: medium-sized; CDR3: CATSRDLEADQPQHF
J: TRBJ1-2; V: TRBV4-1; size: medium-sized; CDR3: CASTVRTGSYGYTF
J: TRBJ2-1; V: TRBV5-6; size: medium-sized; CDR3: CASTLRRTSGSSYNEQFF
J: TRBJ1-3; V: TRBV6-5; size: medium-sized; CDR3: CASSYSQTGAGNTIYF
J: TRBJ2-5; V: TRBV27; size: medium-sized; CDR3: CASSLGAGAQETQYF
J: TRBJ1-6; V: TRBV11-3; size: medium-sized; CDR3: CASSLGPNSPLHF
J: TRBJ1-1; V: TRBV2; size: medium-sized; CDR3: CASRDEVRAEAFF
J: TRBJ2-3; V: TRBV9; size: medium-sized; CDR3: CASSVSTSGSTDTQYF
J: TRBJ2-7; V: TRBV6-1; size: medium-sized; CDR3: CASSEAPPGVAYEQYF
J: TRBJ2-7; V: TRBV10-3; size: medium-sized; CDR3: CAISEGTGTSDEQYF
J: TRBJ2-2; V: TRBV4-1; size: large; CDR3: CASSQESGTAGELFF
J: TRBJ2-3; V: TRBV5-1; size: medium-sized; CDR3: CASSLAGSGSTDTQYF
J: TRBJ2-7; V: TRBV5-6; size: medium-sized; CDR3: CASSFRDEQYF
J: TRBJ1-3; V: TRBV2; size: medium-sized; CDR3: CAMTGPFSGNTIYF
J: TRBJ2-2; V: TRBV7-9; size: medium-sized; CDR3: CASSLVVNTGELFF
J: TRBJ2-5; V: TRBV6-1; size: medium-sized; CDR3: CASSLGLAVETQYF
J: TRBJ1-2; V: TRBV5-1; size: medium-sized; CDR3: CASSKGLSNYGYTF
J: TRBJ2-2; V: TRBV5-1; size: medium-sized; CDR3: CASSSHTGELFF
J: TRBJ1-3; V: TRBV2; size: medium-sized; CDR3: CASSDRSSGNTIYF
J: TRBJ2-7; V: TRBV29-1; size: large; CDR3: CSVAVDREQYF
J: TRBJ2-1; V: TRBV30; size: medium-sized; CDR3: CAWRLAPYNEQFF
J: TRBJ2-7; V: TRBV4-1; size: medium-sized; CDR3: CASSQEGEQYF
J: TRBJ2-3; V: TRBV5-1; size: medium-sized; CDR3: CASSLASTDTQYF
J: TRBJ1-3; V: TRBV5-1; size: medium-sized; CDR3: CASSLEGVSSGNTIYF
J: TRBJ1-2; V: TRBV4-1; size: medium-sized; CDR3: CASSHEGSLYGYTF
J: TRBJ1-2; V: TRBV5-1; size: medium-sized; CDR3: CASSLGRRANYGYTF
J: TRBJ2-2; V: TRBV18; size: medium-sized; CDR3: CASSQGGGTGELFF